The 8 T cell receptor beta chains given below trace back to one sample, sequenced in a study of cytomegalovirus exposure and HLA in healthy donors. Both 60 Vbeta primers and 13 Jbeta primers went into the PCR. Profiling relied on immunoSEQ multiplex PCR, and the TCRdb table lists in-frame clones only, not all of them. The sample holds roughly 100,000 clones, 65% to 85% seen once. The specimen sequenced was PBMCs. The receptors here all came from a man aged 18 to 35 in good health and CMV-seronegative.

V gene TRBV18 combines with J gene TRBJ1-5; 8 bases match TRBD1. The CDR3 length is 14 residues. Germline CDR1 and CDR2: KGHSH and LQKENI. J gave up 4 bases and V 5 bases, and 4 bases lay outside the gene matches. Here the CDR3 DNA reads TGTGCCAGCTCAGATACAGGGGGTAATCAGCCCCAGCATTTT. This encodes CASSDTGGNQPQHF.

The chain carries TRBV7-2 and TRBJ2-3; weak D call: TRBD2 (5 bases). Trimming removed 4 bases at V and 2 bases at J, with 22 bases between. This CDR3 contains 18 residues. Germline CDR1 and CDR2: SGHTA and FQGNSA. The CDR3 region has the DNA TGTGCCAGCAGCTCAGGTATTATGGAGCGGACGCCCACAGATACGCAGTATTTT. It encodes CASSSGIMERTPTDTQYF.

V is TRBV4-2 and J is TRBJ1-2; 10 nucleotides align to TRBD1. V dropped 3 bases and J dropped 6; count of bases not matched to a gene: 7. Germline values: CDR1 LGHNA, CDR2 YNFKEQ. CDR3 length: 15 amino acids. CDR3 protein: CASSHLSDRGHGYTF. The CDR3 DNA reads TGTGCCAGCAGCCACCTTTCCGACAGGGGGCATGGCTACACCTTC.

The CDR3 region has the DNA TGTGCCAGCAGTAAGCTTAATCGCGGGACAGGGGAGACCTACGAGCAGTACTTC. It translates to CASSKLNRGTGETYEQYF. The chain is built from TRBV11-2 and TRBJ2-7; 10 bases align to TRBD1. V lost 6 bases, J lost 2 bases, and 16 bases stayed unmatched. Germline CDR1 SGHAT, CDR2 FQNNGV. The CDR3 spans 18 residues.

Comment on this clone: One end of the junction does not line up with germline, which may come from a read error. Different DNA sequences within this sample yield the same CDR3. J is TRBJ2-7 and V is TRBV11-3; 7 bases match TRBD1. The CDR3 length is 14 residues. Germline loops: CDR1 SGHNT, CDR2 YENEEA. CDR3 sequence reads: CASSPRRTGYEQYF. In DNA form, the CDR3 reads TGTGCTAGCAGCCCCCGCCGGACAGGCTACGAGCAGTACTTC.

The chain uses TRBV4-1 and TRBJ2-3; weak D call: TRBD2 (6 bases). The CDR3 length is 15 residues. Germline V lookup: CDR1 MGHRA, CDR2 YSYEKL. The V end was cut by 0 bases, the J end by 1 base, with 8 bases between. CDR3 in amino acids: CASSQEQRGTDTQYF. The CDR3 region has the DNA TGCGCCAGCAGCCAAGAACAGCGGGGCACAGATACGCAGTATTTT.

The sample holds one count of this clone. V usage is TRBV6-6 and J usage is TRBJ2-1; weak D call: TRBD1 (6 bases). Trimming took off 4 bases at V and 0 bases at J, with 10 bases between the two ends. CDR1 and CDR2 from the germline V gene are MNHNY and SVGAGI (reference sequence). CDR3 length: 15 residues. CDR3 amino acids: CASSSSGDSYNEQFF. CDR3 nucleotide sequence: TGTGCCAGCAGTTCTTCAGGGGACTCCTACAATGAGCAGTTCTTC.

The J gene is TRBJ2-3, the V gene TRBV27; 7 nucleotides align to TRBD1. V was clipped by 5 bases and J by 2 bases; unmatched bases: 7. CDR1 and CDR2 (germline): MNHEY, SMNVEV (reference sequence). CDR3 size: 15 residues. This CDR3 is CASSPYTGATDTQYF. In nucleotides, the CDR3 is TGTGCCAGCAGTCCGTACACAGGGGCCACAGATACGCAGTATTTT.